Listed below are T cell receptor beta chains from one sample, sequenced in a study of CD8+ T cells in alopecia areata. The table came from immunoSEQ multiplex PCR; TCRdb's copy has only in-frame clones and leaves some out. The sample includes about 220,000 clones, 50% to 70% seen only once; the top ten take about 1.6%. Here the sequenced sample was CD4+ T cells sorted from blood, taken at week 4, from a patient treated with tofacitinib. The receptors originated from a human donor with alopecia areata. CDR3s include the opening cysteine and the closing phenylalanine or tryptophan. The D gene is left open where the match is weak. Clone size is stated in some rows and not others, as once, few, many or a class when expanded.

CASSSTQGLGEKLFF	TGTGCCAGCAGCTCGACACAGGGGTTGGGTGAAAAACTGTTTTTT	TRBV7-9	TRBD1	TRBJ1-4	few
CASSGQRGKQETQYF	TGTGCCAGCAGCGGACAGCGGGGGAAACAAGAGACCCAGTACTTC	TRBV7-7	TRBD2	TRBJ2-5	.
CSLSGQGTEAFF	TGCAGCCTCAGCGGGCAGGGGACTGAAGCTTTCTTT	TRBV29-1	.	TRBJ1-1	.
CASRGNEQFF	TGCGCCAGCAGGGGGAATGAGCAGTTCTTC	TRBV10-2	.	TRBJ2-1	.
CASSQRDPRGAGANVLTF	TGTGCCAGCAGCCAAAGAGACCCCAGGGGAGCTGGGGCCAACGTCCTGACTTTC	TRBV2	.	TRBJ2-6	once
CSVKGGSMNTEAFF	TGCAGCGTTAAAGGGGGCAGCATGAACACTGAAGCTTTCTTT	TRBV29-1	TRBD1	TRBJ1-1	.
CASSGDGSSYEQYF	TGCGCCAGCAGCGGGGACGGCAGCTCCTACGAGCAGTACTTC	TRBV5-1	.	TRBJ2-7	few
CASSPSRLAGGQLTDTQYF	TGTGCCAGCAGCCCCTCCCGACTAGCGGGGGGCCAACTCACAGATACGCAGTATTTT	TRBV7-9	TRBD2	TRBJ2-3	.
CASSQRLRGTYGYTF	TGCGCCAGCAGTCAACGACTCAGGGGGACCTATGGCTACACCTTC	TRBV23-1	TRBD1	TRBJ1-2	few
CAWSVKVDFPSYNEQFF	TGTGCCTGGAGTGTTAAGGTCGACTTCCCCTCCTACAATGAGCAGTTCTTC	TRBV30	.	TRBJ2-1	.
CASGQEKLFF	TGTGCCTCCGGCCAGGAAAAACTGTTTTTT	TRBV30	.	TRBJ1-4	.
CASSPLAGAANTQYF	TGTGCCAGCAGCCCCCTAGCGGGGGCGGCAAATACGCAGTATTTT	TRBV2	TRBD2	TRBJ2-3	few
CAWSVSRIYGYTF	TGTGCCTGGAGTGTAAGCAGGATCTATGGCTACACCTTC	TRBV30	.	TRBJ1-2	.
CAIKGTTYNEQFF	TGTGCCATCAAGGGGACTACCTACAATGAGCAGTTCTTC	TRBV10-3	TRBD2	TRBJ2-1	.
CASGTDQNEQFF	TGCGCCAGCGGGACAGACCAAAATGAGCAGTTCTTC	TRBV5-1	TRBD1	TRBJ2-1	.
CASSQEGGITEAFF	TGCGCCAGCAGCCAAGAGGGGGGGATTACTGAAGCTTTCTTT	TRBV4-1	.	TRBJ1-1	.
CAWRPPGQGNYGYTF	TGTGCCTGGAGACCACCGGGGCAGGGGAACTATGGCTACACCTTC	TRBV30	.	TRBJ1-2	.
CASSKGVGLRTDTQYF	TGTGCCAGCAGTAAGGGAGTAGGATTACGCACAGATACGCAGTATTTT	TRBV5-6	.	TRBJ2-3	.
CASSQEGRGHSVPYEQYF	TGCGCCAGCAGCCAAGAAGGCAGGGGACACTCGGTTCCCTACGAGCAGTACTTC	TRBV4-3	.	TRBJ2-7	.
CASSRGLNSPLHF	TGTGCCAGCAGTCGAGGACTTAATTCACCCCTCCACTTT	TRBV25-1	.	TRBJ1-6	once
CATSRERKSQETQYF	TGTGCCACCAGCAGAGAACGGAAAAGCCAAGAGACCCAGTACTTC	TRBV15	.	TRBJ2-5	.
CATSRDLAEAFF	TGTGCCACCAGCAGAGATTTAGCTGAAGCTTTCTTT	TRBV15	.	TRBJ1-1	.
CASSFTSGGGETQYF	TGTGCCAGCAGCTTCACTAGCGGGGGGGGCGAGACCCAGTACTTC	TRBV7-2	TRBD2	TRBJ2-5	.
CASSLGPDSNQPQHF	TGTGCCAGCTCTCTGGGACCGGATAGCAATCAGCCCCAGCATTTT	TRBV18	.	TRBJ1-5	few
CAWRQWENNEQFF	TGTGCCTGGCGCCAGTGGGAGAACAATGAGCAGTTCTTC	TRBV30	.	TRBJ2-1	once
CASSTQAGTGNQPQHF	TGTGCCAGTAGTACCCAGGCGGGGACAGGGAATCAGCCCCAGCATTTT	TRBV19	TRBD1	TRBJ1-5	few
CASSLTWGAGYEQYF	TGTGCCAGCAGCCTGACGTGGGGGGCTGGGTACGAGCAGTACTTC	TRBV7-2	.	TRBJ2-7	few
CASSRDRGGAYGYTF	TGTGCCAGCAGCCGTGACAGGGGCGGGGCGTATGGCTACACCTTC	TRBV5-6	TRBD1	TRBJ1-2	.
CASSDPAGQGLSPLHF	TGTGCCAGCAGTGATCCTGCCGGACAGGGCCTTTCACCCCTCCACTTT	TRBV2	TRBD1	TRBJ1-6	.
CASSERLIMDTQYF	TGTGCCAGCAGTGAACGGCTGATCATGGATACGCAGTATTTT	TRBV2	.	TRBJ2-3	.
CASRGLVREEELFF	TGTGCCTCCCGGGGGTTGGTCCGGGAAGAGGAGCTGTTTTTT	TRBV6-5	.	TRBJ2-2	.
CASSSSGGNEQYF	TGTGCCAGCAGCAGTTCGGGGGGAAACGAGCAGTACTTC	TRBV7-8	TRBD2	TRBJ2-7	.
CASSESVANTGELFF	TGTGCCAGCAGTGAAAGCGTTGCGAACACCGGGGAGCTGTTTTTT	TRBV25-1	.	TRBJ2-2	.
CASSVGFGQQFF	TGTGCCAGCAGTGTTGGTTTCGGCCAGCAGTTCTTC	TRBV25-1	.	TRBJ2-1	.
CAWSVGTGQSEKLFF	TGTGCCTGGAGTGTAGGAACAGGGCAGAGTGAAAAACTGTTTTTT	TRBV30	.	TRBJ1-4	.
CASFDGTNQPQHF	TGCGCCAGCTTTGACGGCACCAATCAGCCCCAGCATTTT	TRBV10-2	.	TRBJ1-5	few
CATSRNPQGNQETQYF	TGTGCCACCAGCAGAAACCCCCAGGGCAACCAAGAGACCCAGTACTTC	TRBV15	.	TRBJ2-5	.
CASSLRSGDYGYTF	TGTGCCAGCAGTTTAAGATCGGGTGACTATGGCTACACCTTC	TRBV27	.	TRBJ1-2	.
CASSFGGNQPQHF	TGTGCCAGCAGCTTCGGGGGCAATCAGCCCCAGCATTTT	TRBV7-2	.	TRBJ1-5	.
CASSQGVGRGQSLTGELFF	TGCGCCAGCAGCCAAGGAGTGGGTAGGGGACAGTCCTTAACCGGGGAGCTGTTTTTT	TRBV4-3	TRBD1	TRBJ2-2	.
CASSTQAGGNIQYF	TGTGCCAGTAGTACTCAAGCAGGTGGGAACATTCAGTACTTC	TRBV19	.	TRBJ2-4	.
CSVARAGTEAFF	TGCAGCGTTGCCAGGGCTGGGACTGAAGCTTTCTTT	TRBV29-1	.	TRBJ1-1	.
CASSLGTSPGGTQYF	TGTGCCAGCAGCTTAGGGACTAGCCCGGGTGGGACCCAGTACTTC	TRBV7-2	TRBD2	TRBJ2-5	few
CSVDLGLQQYF	TGCAGCGTTGACCTAGGACTCCAGCAGTACTTC	TRBV29-1	.	TRBJ2-7	.
CSVDDRRGSYTF	TGCAGCGTTGATGACAGGCGAGGGAGCTACACCTTC	TRBV29-1	.	TRBJ1-2	.
CASSVRTGRYEQYF	TGTGCCAGCAGTGTACGGACAGGGCGCTACGAGCAGTACTTC	TRBV2	TRBD1	TRBJ2-7	.
CASSSSGTGANQPQHF	TGTGCCAGCAGCTCCTCCGGGACAGGGGCAAATCAGCCCCAGCATTTT	TRBV7-8	TRBD1	TRBJ1-5	.
CASSTKRGNQPQHF	TGTGCCAGCTCCACCAAACGGGGCAATCAGCCCCAGCATTTT	TRBV18	.	TRBJ1-5	.
CASSFGRLNTEAFF	TGTGCCAGCAGCTTTGGACGGTTGAACACTGAAGCTTTCTTT	TRBV7-2	.	TRBJ1-1	.
CASRPRGGLTAERYEQYF	TGTGCCAGCAGACCTAGGGGTGGGCTGACGGCCGAACGCTACGAGCAGTACTTC	TRBV27	.	TRBJ2-7	.
CASSLRGTIYDYGYTF	TGCGCCAGCAGTCTGAGGGGGACAATCTACGACTATGGCTACACCTTC	TRBV23-1	.	TRBJ1-2	.
CASSETSPATQYF	TGTGCCAGCAGTGAGACTAGCCCAGCGACCCAGTACTTC	TRBV25-1	TRBD2	TRBJ2-5	.
CASSLRDSRGYTF	TGTGCCAGCAGTTTAAGGGACAGCCGTGGCTACACCTTC	TRBV27	TRBD1	TRBJ1-2	.
CAWSYFSGGGGEQFF	TGTGCCTGGAGTTACTTTAGCGGGGGCGGAGGTGAGCAGTTCTTC	TRBV30	TRBD2	TRBJ2-1	once
CASSYGPNYGYTF	TGTGCCAGCAGTTACGGACCCAACTATGGCTACACCTTC	TRBV6-5	.	TRBJ1-2	.